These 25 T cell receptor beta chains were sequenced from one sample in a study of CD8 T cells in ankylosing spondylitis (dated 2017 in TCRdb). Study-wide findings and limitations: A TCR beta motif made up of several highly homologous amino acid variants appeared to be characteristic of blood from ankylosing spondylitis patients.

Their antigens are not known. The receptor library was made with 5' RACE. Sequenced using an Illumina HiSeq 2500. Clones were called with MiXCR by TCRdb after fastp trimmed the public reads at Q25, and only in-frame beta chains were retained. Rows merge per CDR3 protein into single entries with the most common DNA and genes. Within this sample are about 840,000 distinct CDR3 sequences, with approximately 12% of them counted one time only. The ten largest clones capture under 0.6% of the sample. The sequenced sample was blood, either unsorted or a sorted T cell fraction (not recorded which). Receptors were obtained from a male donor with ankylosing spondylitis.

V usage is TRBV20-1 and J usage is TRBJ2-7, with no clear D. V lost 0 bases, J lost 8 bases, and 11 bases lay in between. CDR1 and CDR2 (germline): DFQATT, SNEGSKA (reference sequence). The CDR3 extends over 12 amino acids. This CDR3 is CSARDWQAKQYF. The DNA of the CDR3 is TGCAGTGCTAGAGATTGGCAGGCGAAGCAGTACTTC.

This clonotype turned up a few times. The CDR3 loop is CASSWRGGLGKNIQYF. In DNA, the CDR3 is TGTGCCAGCAGCTGGCGTGGGGGGTTGGGCAAAAACATTCAGTACTTC. V and J are TRBV7-2 and TRBJ2-4, with D possibly being TRBD2 (6 bases). V was trimmed by 4 bases and J by 3 bases, leaving 16 bases between them. Germline CDR1 reads SGHTA; CDR2 reads FQGNSA. There are 16 residues in the CDR3.

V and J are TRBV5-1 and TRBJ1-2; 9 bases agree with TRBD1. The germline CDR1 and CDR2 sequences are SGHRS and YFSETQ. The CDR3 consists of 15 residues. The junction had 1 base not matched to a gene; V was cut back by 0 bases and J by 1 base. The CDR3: CASSLGDRVNYGYTF. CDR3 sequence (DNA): TGCGCCAGCAGCTTGGGGGACAGGGTTAACTATGGCTACACCTTC. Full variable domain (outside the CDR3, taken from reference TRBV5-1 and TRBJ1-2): KAGVTQTPRYLIKTRGQQVTLSCSPISGHRSVSWYQQTPGQGLQFLFEYFSETQRNKGNFPGRFSGRQFSNSRSEMNVSTLELGDSALYLCASSLGDRVNYGYTFGSGTRLTVV.

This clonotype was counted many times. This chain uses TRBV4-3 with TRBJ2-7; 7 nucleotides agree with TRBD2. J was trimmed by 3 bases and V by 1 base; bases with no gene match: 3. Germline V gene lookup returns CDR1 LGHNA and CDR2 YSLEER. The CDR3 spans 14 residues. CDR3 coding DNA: TGCGCCAGCAGCCAAGGACTAGCACTCTACGAGCAGTACTTC. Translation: CASSQGLALYEQYF.

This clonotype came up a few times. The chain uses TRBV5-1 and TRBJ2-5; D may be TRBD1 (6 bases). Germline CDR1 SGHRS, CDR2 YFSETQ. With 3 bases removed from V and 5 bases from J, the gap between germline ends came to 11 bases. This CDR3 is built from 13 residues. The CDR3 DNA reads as TGCGCCAGCAGCTGGGACACGCGGGAGACCCAGTACTTC. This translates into CASSWDTRETQYF.

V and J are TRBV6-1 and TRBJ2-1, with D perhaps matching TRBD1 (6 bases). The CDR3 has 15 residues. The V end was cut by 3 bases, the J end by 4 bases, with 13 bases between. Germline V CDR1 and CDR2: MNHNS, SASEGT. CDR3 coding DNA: TGTGCCAGCAGTGAGCAGGGGCGTCCGTACAATGAGCAGTTCTTC. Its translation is CASSEQGRPYNEQFF.

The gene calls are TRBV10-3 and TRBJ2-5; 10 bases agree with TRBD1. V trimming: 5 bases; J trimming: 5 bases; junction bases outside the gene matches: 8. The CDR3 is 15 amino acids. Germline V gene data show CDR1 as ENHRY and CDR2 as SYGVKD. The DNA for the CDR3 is TGTGCCATCAGTATTGGACAGGGGGTAGGGGAGACCCAGTACTTC. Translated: CAISIGQGVGETQYF.

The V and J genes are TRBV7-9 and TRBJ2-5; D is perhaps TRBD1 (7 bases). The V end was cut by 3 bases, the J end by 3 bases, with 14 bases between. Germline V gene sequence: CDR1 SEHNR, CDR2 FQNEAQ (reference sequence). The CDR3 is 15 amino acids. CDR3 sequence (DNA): TGTGCCAGCAGCTTGTTGGGACAGCGGGAAGAGACCCAGTACTTC. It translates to CASSLLGQREETQYF. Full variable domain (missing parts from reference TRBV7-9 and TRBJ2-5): DTGVSQNPRHKITKRGQNVTFRCDPISEHNRLYWYRQTLGQGPEFLTYFQNEAQLEKSRLLSDRFSAERPKGSFSTLEIQRTEQGDSAMYLCASSLLGQREETQYFGPGTRLLVL.

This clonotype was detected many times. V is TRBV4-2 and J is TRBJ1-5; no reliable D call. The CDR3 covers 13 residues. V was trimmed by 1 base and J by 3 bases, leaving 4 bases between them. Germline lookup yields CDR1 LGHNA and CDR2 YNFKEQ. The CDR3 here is CASSQVPNQPQHF. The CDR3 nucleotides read TGTGCCAGCAGCCAAGTTCCCAATCAGCCCCAGCATTTT.

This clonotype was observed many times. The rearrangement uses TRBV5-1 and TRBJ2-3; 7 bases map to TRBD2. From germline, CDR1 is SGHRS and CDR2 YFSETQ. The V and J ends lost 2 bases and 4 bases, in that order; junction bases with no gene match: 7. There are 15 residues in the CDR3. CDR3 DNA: TGCGCCAGCAGCTTCCTCCCGCGGGAGTCAGATACGCAGTATTTT. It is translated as CASSFLPRESDTQYF. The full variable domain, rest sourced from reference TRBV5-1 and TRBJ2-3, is KAGVTQTPRYLIKTRGQQVTLSCSPISGHRSVSWYQQTPGQGLQFLFEYFSETQRNKGNFPGRFSGRQFSNSRSEMNVSTLELGDSALYLCASSFLPRESDTQYFGPGTRLTVL.

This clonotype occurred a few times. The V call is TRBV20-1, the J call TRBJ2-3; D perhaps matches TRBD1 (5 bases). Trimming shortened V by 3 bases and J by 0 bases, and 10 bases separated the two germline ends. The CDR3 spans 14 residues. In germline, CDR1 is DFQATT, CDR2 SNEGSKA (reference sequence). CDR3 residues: CSASRVASTDTQYF. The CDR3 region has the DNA TGCAGTGCTAGCAGGGTAGCCAGCACAGATACGCAGTATTTT.

The CDR3: CASSHGGGNNEQFF. The CDR3 DNA reads as TGTGCCAGCTCTCACGGGGGAGGAAACAATGAGCAGTTCTTC. The J gene is TRBJ2-1, the V gene TRBV6-1, with a possible D match to TRBD2 (6 bases). This CDR3 has 14 amino acids. Per germline, CDR1 MNHNS and CDR2 SASEGT. The V gene lost 8 bases and the J gene lost 5 bases, with 16 bases spanning the gap.

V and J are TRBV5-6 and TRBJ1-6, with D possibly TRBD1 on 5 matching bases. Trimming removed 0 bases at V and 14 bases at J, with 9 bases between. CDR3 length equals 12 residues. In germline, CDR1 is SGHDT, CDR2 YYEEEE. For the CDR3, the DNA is TGTGCCAGCAGCTTGGAGGGACGGGCCCTCCACTTT. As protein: CASSLEGRALHF.

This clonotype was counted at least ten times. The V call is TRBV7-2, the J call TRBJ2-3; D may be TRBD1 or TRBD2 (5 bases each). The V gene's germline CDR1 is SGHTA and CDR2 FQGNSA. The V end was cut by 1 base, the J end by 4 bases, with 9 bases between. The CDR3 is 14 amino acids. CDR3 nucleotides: TGTGCCAGCAGCTTAGGGGGGATCCCAGATACGCAGTATTTT. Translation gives CASSLGGIPDTQYF.

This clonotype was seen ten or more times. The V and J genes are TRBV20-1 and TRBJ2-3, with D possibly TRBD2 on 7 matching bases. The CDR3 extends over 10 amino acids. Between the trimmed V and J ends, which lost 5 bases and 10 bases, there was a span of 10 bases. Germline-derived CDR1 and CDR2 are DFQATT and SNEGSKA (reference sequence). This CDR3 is CSAGGGSQYF. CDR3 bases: TGCAGTGCTGGGGGGGGCTCGCAGTATTTT.

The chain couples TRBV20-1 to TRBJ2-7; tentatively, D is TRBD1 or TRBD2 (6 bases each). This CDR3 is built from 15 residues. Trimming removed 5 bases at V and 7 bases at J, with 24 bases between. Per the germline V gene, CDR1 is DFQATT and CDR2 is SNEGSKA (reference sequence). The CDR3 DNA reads TGCAGTGCTTCCTACGGGGGCGCTCTTCCCCGGGAGCAGTACTTC. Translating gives CSASYGGALPREQYF.

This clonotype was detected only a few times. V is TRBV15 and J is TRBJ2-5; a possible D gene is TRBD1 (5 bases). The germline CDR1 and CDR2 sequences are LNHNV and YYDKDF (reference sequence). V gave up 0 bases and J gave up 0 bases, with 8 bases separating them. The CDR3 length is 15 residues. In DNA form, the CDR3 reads TGTGCCACCAGCAGAGATGCCAGGGACCAAGAGACCCAGTACTTC. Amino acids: CATSRDARDQETQYF.

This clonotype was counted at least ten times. CDR3 coding DNA: TGTGCCAGCAGCCCAAAGAACCGACAGGGCACTGAAGCTTTCTTT. Encoded protein: CASSPKNRQGTEAFF. The chain links TRBV7-2 to TRBJ1-1; TRBD1 aligns across 7 bases. CDR3 length equals 15 residues. The J segment lost 4 bases and the V segment lost 5 bases, leaving 10 bases of the junction unmatched. Germline V gives CDR1 SGHTA, CDR2 FQGNSA.

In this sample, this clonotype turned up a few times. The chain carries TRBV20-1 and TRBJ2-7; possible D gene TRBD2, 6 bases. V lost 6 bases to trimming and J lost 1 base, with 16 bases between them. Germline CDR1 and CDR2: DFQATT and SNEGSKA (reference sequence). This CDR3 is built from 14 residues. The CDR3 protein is CSAPRGSGSYEQYF. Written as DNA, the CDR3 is TGCAGTGCACCCCGGGGGTCGGGGTCCTACGAGCAGTACTTC.

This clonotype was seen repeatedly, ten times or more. The CDR3 DNA follows: TGCAGCGTTGAAGTTTGGCAAGAGACCCAGTACTTC. It encodes CSVEVWQETQYF. V is TRBV29-1 and J is TRBJ2-5; the D is unclear. Germline V gives CDR1 SQVTM, CDR2 ANQGSEA. The ends were cut back, 1 base at V and 2 bases at J, with 5 bases in the middle. There are 12 residues in the CDR3.

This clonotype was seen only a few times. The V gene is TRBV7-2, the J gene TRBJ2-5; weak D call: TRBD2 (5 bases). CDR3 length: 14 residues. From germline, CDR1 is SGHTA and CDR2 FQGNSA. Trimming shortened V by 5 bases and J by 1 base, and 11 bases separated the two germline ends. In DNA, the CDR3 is TGTGCCAGCAGCCCCCCGGGGTTCCAAGAGACCCAGTACTTC. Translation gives CASSPPGFQETQYF.

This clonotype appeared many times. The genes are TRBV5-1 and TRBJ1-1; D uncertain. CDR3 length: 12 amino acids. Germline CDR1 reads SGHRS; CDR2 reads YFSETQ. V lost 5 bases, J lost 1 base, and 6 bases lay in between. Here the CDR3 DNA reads TGCGCCAGCAGTTACACGAACACTGAAGCTTTCTTT. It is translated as CASSYTNTEAFF. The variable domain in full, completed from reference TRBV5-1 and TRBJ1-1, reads KAGVTQTPRYLIKTRGQQVTLSCSPISGHRSVSWYQQTPGQGLQFLFEYFSETQRNKGNFPGRFSGRQFSNSRSEMNVSTLELGDSALYLCASSYTNTEAFFGQGTRLTVV.

This chain's CDR3 is CASSGGLAGTDTQYF. The CDR3 nucleotides are TGTGCCAGCAGTGGGGGGCTAGCGGGGACAGATACGCAGTATTTT. The rearrangement links TRBV2 to TRBJ2-3; 9 nucleotides align to TRBD2. The CDR3 length is 15 residues. V trimming: 4 bases; J trimming: 3 bases; junction bases outside the gene matches: 5. Per germline, CDR1 SNHLY and CDR2 FYNNEI.

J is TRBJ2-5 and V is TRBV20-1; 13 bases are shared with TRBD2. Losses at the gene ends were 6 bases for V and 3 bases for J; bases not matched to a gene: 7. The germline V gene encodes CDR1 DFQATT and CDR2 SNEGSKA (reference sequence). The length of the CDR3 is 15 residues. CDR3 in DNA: TGCAGTGCCCGGACTAGCGGGGGAATTAAAGAGACCCAGTACTTC. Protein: CSARTSGGIKETQYF.

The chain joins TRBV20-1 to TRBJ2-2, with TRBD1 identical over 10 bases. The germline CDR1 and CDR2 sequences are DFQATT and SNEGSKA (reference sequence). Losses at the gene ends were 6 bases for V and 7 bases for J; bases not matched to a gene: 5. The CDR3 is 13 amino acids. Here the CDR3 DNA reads TGCAGTGCAAGACAGGGGGCGATCGGGGAGCTGTTTTTT. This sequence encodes CSARQGAIGELFF.